Sequencing of this T cell receptor (beta chain) was carried out in a study of T cells in Graves' hyperthyroidism and ophthalmopathy. Researchers amplified the TCR beta CDR3 regions from RNA transcripts. Using the HTBI primer set, a first-round RT-PCR was run on the TCR CDR3. TCRdb analysed the multiplex PCR reads with MiXCR anew, one entry per CDR3 protein. The sample includes about 360,000 distinct CDR3 sequences, around 25% of them seen just once. Exclusion followed for patients with uncontrolled infection, other autoimmune disease, pregnancy or lactation. Study-wide results and limits: Blood shared most expanded thyroid clonotypes above 0.001.

At least ten counts were recorded for this clonotype. Its antigen is still unknown. The length of the CDR3 is 15 residues. Germline V CDR1 and CDR2: MDHEN, SYDVKM. With 6 bases removed from V and 5 bases from J, the gap between germline ends came to 19 bases. The source of this sequence is a man aged 45 to 65 with Graves' hyperthyroidism. The V call is TRBV28, the J call TRBJ2-5; D tentatively reads TRBD1 or TRBD2 (5 bases each). Material: blood. The chain's CDR3 is CASSSFGTLRETQYF. The CDR3 nucleotides are TGTGCCAGCAGCTCCTTTGGGACCCTCCGGGAGACCCAGTACTTC.